The entry below gives a single TCR beta chain sequence along with its context. Germline CDR1 and CDR2: SNHLY and FYNNEI. V lost 7 bases and J lost 3, with 15 bases in between. The CDR3 length is 15 residues. Here immunoSEQ multiplex PCR was the method, and the copy in TCRdb shows in-frame clones only, minus some. The sample lists some 42,000 clones, approximately 91% occurring once. The source of the sample is a study of blood T cell repertoires in COVID-19. The chain employs TRBV2 and TRBJ1-4, with a tentative D call TRBD1 (6 bases). The receptor's source is a human donor in a cohort sampled during active COVID-19. Material: peripheral blood. As DNA, the CDR3 is TGTGCCAGCATCAGCCAGGCAGGGGCTAATGAAAAACTGTTTTTT. Its protein is CASISQAGANEKLFF.